This passage covers 23 T cell receptor beta chains from one sample sequenced in a study of T cells after posttransplantation cyclophosphamide. Repertoires were generated with immunoSEQ multiplex PCR, while TCRdb's copy carries only in-frame clones and drops some. The table shows 47,000 or so clones, with around nine tenths occurring only once. Material for sequencing was PBMCs. The receptors stem from a woman between 50 and 59 years old in good health and a related stem cell transplant donor.

This clone was found once. The chain carries TRBV19 and TRBJ1-5; TRBD1 matches 10 bases. V lost 6 bases and J lost 2; bases outside the gene matches: 7. Looked up from germline, CDR1 is LNHDA and CDR2 is SQIVND (reference sequence). There are 16 residues in the CDR3. The CDR3 here is CASSTTGTGGNQPQHF. CDR3 DNA: TGTGCCAGTAGCACCACCGGGACAGGGGGCAATCAGCCCCAGCATTTT. Full variable domain (missing parts from reference TRBV19 and TRBJ1-5): DGGITQSPKYLFRKEGQNVTLSCEQNLNHDAMYWYRQDPGQGLRLIYYSQIVNDFQKGDIAEGYSVSREKKESFPLTVTSAQKNPTAFYLCASSTTGTGGNQPQHFGDGTRLSIL.

About this clone: Other DNA sequences in this specimen translate into the identical CDR3. V usage is TRBV6-6 and J usage is TRBJ1-1, with D uncertain. V was cut by 5 bases and J by 0 bases, with 13 bases left in between. Germline V gene data show CDR1 as MNHNY and CDR2 as SVGAGI (reference sequence). CDR3 length: 15 amino acids. CDR3 nucleotide sequence: TGTGCCAGCAGTCCCAAGGCAGGCATGAACACTGAAGCTTTCTTT. Amino acids: CASSPKAGMNTEAFF.

This chain uses TRBV27 with TRBJ1-1; D is ambiguous. CDR1 MNHEY and CDR2 SMNVEV come from the germline V gene (reference sequence). The length of the CDR3 is 14 residues. Trimming cost V 0 bases and J 0 bases, with 5 bases left between them. The CDR3 nucleotides are TGTGCCAGCAGTTTATCCCAGTTGAACACTGAAGCTTTCTTT. Protein: CASSLSQLNTEAFF.

The chain joins TRBV7-7 to TRBJ2-7; 11 bases agree with TRBD1. Trimming removed 5 bases from V and 6 bases from J; junction bases left unmatched: 6. The CDR3 covers 14 residues. In germline, CDR1 is SSHAT, CDR2 FNYEAQ (reference sequence). CDR3 loop: CASSLSGTGGEQYF. The CDR3 DNA reads as TGTGCCAGCAGCCTAAGCGGGACAGGGGGCGAGCAGTACTTC.

This rearrangement joins TRBV7-9 to TRBJ1-2; unclear D gene. The CDR3 has 11 residues. The germline V and J ends were trimmed by 6 bases and 5 bases, with 7 bases remaining between them. Germline V gene data show CDR1 as SEHNR and CDR2 as FQNEAQ (reference sequence). CDR3 DNA sequence: TGTGCCAGCAGGGGAGGGTATGGCTACACCTTC. Protein: CASRGGYGYTF.

The genes are TRBV7-2 and TRBJ2-3; D is unresolved. Trimming shortened V by 6 bases and J by 2 bases, and 3 bases separated the two germline ends. The CDR3 is made up of 11 amino acids. Germline CDR1 and CDR2: SGHTA and FQGNSA. CDR3: CASSYTDTQYF. CDR3 bases: TGTGCCAGCAGTTACACAGATACGCAGTATTTT.

The chain links TRBV27 to TRBJ2-3; 7 bases align to TRBD2. CDR3 length: 14 residues. Per the germline V gene, CDR1 is MNHEY and CDR2 is SMNVEV (reference sequence). V dropped 1 base and J dropped 4; count of bases not matched to a gene: 2. CDR3 coding DNA: TGTGCCAGCAGTTTATACGCGGGAGCAGATACGCAGTATTTT. Amino acids: CASSLYAGADTQYF.

A remark on this clone: Germline and junction disagree at one end, which may indicate a read error. Different DNA sequences within this sample yield the same CDR3. The V gene is TRBV6-5, the J gene TRBJ1-6; 9 bases map to TRBD1. The CDR3 totals 15 residues. Germline V gene sequence: CDR1 MNHEY, CDR2 SVGAGI. CDR3 nucleotide sequence: TGTGCCAGCAGCCCAACCGGGACAGGGAATTCCCCCCTCCACTTT. The encoded protein is CASSPTGTGNSPLHF.

The V and J genes are TRBV7-3 and TRBJ2-1; possibly TRBD1 for D (5 bases). Germline CDR1 and CDR2: SGHTA and FQGTGA. V lost 5 bases to trimming and J lost 5 bases, with 13 bases between them. This CDR3 spans 14 amino acids. CDR3 sequence (DNA): TGTGCCAGCAGCCAACAGGCTTCCGACAATGAGCAGTTCTTC. This codes for CASSQQASDNEQFF. Drawing the rest from reference TRBV7-3 and TRBJ2-1, the complete variable domain is GAGVSQTPSNKVTEKGKYVELRCDPISGHTALYWYRQSLGQGPEFLIYFQGTGAADDSGLPNDRFFAVRPEGSVSTLKIQRTERGDSAVYLCASSQQASDNEQFFGPGTRLTVL.

The rearrangement uses TRBV6-6 and TRBJ1-4, with TRBD1 matching 8 bases. The CDR3 runs to 13 residues. The germline CDR1 and CDR2 sequences are MNHNY and SVGAGI (reference sequence). J was trimmed by 8 bases and V by 8 bases; bases with no gene match: 7. The CDR3 protein is CASAQGEEEKLFF. DNA of the CDR3: TGTGCCAGCGCACAGGGGGAGGAAGAAAAACTGTTTTTT.

The chain combines TRBV4-1 with TRBJ2-1; TRBD1 agrees at 7 bases. Germline V gene data show CDR1 as MGHRA and CDR2 as YSYEKL. The CDR3 covers 15 residues. With V trimmed by 3 bases and J by 8 bases, 10 bases remained unmatched. The CDR3 sequence: CASSHGPTGLDEQFF. DNA of the CDR3: TGCGCCAGCAGCCATGGCCCGACAGGGTTAGATGAGCAGTTCTTC.

Concerning this clone: The germline gene is not matched at one end of the junction; a read error may be the cause. The V and J genes are TRBV5-6 and TRBJ2-2, with a tentative D call TRBD2 (6 bases). The germline V gene has CDR1 SGHDT and CDR2 YYEEEE. There are 16 residues in the CDR3. The DNA of the CDR3 is TGTGCCAGCAGGTTGGGGCGGGGTCTTCCCACCGGGGAGCTGTTTTTT. It translates to CASRLGRGLPTGELFF.

The chain is built from TRBV7-2 and TRBJ2-5; no clear D. Germline lookup yields CDR1 SGHTA and CDR2 FQGNSA. V was cut by 4 bases and J by 5 bases, with 5 bases left in between. There are 11 residues in the CDR3. The CDR3 bases are TGTGCCAGCAGCTCAATGGAGACCCAGTACTTC. Residues: CASSSMETQYF.

This chain joins TRBV5-1 and TRBJ2-1; 7 bases match TRBD2. This CDR3 has 16 amino acids. Germline CDR1 SGHRS, CDR2 YFSETQ. The V segment lost 1 base and the J segment 0 bases; nucleotides outside the gene matches: 4. CDR3 DNA sequence: TGCGCCAGCAGCTTGCTAGCGGAAAGCTCCTACAATGAGCAGTTCTTC. Translation gives CASSLLAESSYNEQFF.

This clone was seen just once. The chain has TRBV10-3 and TRBJ2-6, with D tentatively TRBD2 (6 bases). The germline gives CDR1 ENHRY, CDR2 SYGVKD. This CDR3 comprises 17 residues. Trimming pared 10 bases from V and 0 bases from J, leaving 19 bases between. This CDR3 is CATGGGMDYSGANVLTF. For the CDR3, the DNA is TGTGCCACCGGTGGGGGGATGGATTACTCTGGGGCCAACGTCCTGACTTTC.

The chain carries TRBV11-3 and TRBJ2-7; 9 positions match TRBD2. Germline CDR1 is SGHNT and CDR2 is YENEEA. The CDR3 loop spans 15 amino acids. Trimming removed 3 bases from V and 0 bases from J; junction bases left unmatched: 3. CDR3 sequence: CASSLTSGSSYEQYF. The CDR3 DNA follows: TGTGCCAGCAGCTTGACTAGCGGAAGCTCCTACGAGCAGTACTTC.

This chain's CDR3 is CAIRADRDSYSGELFF. CDR3 nucleotides: TGTGCCATCAGAGCGGACCGGGACAGCTATTCCGGGGAGCTGTTTTTT. The chain carries TRBV10-3 and TRBJ2-2; 7 bases are shared with TRBD1. The germline CDR1 and CDR2 sequences are ENHRY and SYGVKD. With V trimmed by 6 bases and J by 6 bases, 13 bases remained unmatched. The CDR3 spans 16 residues.

The chain employs TRBV18 and TRBJ2-7; D might be TRBD2 (5 bases). Looked up from germline, CDR1 is KGHSH and CDR2 is LQKENI. Trimming pared 3 bases from V and 5 bases from J, leaving 11 bases between. There are 13 residues in the CDR3. CDR3 sequence (DNA): TGTGCCAGCTCACCCCGGGGAATGGACGAGCAGTACTTC. Translation: CASSPRGMDEQYF.

The V and J genes are TRBV28 and TRBJ2-1; a weak D match, TRBD2 (5 bases). This CDR3 has 15 amino acids. CDR1 is MDHEN, CDR2 SYDVKM, per germline. V was shortened by 3 bases and J by 1 base, with 10 bases between the two germline ends. CDR3 sequence reads: CASSLRVRSYNEQFF. The CDR3 region has the DNA TGTGCCAGCAGTTTGAGGGTTAGGTCCTACAATGAGCAGTTCTTC.

This clone was counted between two and nine times. The chain combines TRBV6-1 with TRBJ1-4; D is possibly TRBD1 (5 bases). The CDR3 runs to 14 residues. V lost 9 bases, J lost 0 bases, and 11 bases lay in between. Germline CDR1 is MNHNS and CDR2 is SASEGT. The CDR3 sequence: CASRGGATNEKLFF. The DNA for the CDR3 is TGTGCCAGTCGGGGAGGGGCAACTAATGAAAAACTGTTTTTT.

The chain has TRBV25-1 and TRBJ1-1, with D hard to call. V was trimmed by 2 bases and J by 1 base, leaving 17 bases between them. The CDR3 runs 17 residues. Germline-derived CDR1 and CDR2 are MGHDK and SYGVNS. This CDR3 is CASSEVAGGAWNTEAFF. Here the CDR3 DNA reads TGTGCCAGCAGTGAAGTGGCAGGAGGAGCCTGGAACACTGAAGCTTTCTTT.

This sequence joins TRBV28 and TRBJ1-5; D gene unclear. V lost 5 bases, J lost 3 bases, and 17 bases lay in between. Germline-derived CDR1 and CDR2 are MDHEN and SYDVKM. This CDR3 is 16 amino acids long. The CDR3 bases are TGTGCCAGCAGTCCACCAGTAGTCCTAGACAATCAGCCCCAGCATTTT. This codes for CASSPPVVLDNQPQHF. Full variable domain (remainder filled in from reference TRBV28 and TRBJ1-5): DVKVTQSSRYLVKRTGEKVFLECVQDMDHENMFWYRQDPGLGLRLIYFSYDVKMKEKGDIPEGYSVSREKKERFSLILESASTNQTSMYLCASSPPVVLDNQPQHFGDGTRLSIL.

This clone was picked up one time. The V gene is TRBV6-6, the J gene TRBJ2-5, with a possible D match to TRBD1 (5 bases). Trimming cost V 2 bases and J 2 bases, with 12 bases left between them. Germline CDR1 and CDR2: MNHNY and SVGAGI (reference sequence). CDR3 size: 15 residues. The CDR3 reads CASSYVQAGQETQYF. CDR3 coding DNA: TGTGCCAGCAGTTACGTACAGGCCGGGCAAGAGACCCAGTACTTC.